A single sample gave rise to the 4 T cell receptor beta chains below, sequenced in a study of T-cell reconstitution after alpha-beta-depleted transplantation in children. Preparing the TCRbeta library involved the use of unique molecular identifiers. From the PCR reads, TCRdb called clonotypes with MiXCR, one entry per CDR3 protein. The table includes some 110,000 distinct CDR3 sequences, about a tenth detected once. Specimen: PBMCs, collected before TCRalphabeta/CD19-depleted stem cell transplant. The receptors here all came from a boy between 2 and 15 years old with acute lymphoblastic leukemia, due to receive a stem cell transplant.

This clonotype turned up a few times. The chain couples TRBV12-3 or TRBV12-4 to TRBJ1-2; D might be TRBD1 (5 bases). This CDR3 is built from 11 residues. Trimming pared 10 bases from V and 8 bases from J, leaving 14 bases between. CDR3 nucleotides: TGTGCCACGCGGGGGTTATGGGGCTACACCTTC. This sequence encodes CATRGLWGYTF.

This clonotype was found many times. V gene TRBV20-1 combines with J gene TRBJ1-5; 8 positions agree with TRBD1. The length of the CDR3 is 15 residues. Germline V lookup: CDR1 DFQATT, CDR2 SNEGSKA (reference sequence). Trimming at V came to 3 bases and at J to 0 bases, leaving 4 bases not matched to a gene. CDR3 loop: CSARQGAYSNQPQHF. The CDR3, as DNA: TGCAGTGCTAGGCAGGGGGCCTATAGCAATCAGCCCCAGCATTTT.

Written as DNA, the CDR3 is TGTGCCAGCAGCCAAGATACGGGGGAGGGCCGCGTAGATACGCAGTATTTT. It encodes CASSQDTGEGRVDTQYF. V usage is TRBV4-2 and J usage is TRBJ2-3, with 7 positions matching TRBD2. V dropped 0 bases and J dropped 5; count of bases not matched to a gene: 11. The CDR3 is made up of 17 amino acids. Germline V CDR1 and CDR2: LGHNA, YNFKEQ.

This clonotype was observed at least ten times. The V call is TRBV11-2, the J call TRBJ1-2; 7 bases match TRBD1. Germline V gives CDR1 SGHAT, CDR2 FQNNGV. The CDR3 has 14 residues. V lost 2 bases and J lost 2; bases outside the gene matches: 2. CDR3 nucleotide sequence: TGTGCCAGCAGCTTAACGGACAGGAACTATGGCTACACCTTC. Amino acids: CASSLTDRNYGYTF.